This record concerns one T cell receptor (beta chain) sequence. Original processing notes: Amplification with reference gene primers provided the estimates of nucleated cell counts. Sequenced by immunoSEQ multiplex PCR; TCRdb stores in-frame clones only, minus some. For V, J and clone size, that table is used; D and trimming come from the DNA. The sample shows roughly 210,000 clones, about 87% of them seen only once. These data belong to a study of blood T cell repertoires in COVID-19. Study context: Acute and convalescent COVID-19 samples came from the United States, Italy and Spain. PBMCs, B-cell-depleted T cells, or T cells were the source of the cDNA or gDNA that made up the material.

The CDR3 is 18 amino acids. The germline V gene has CDR1 LNHDA and CDR2 SQIVND (reference sequence). The trim removed 0 bases at V and 1 base at J, leaving 9 bases unmatched. The sequenced material came from peripheral blood. The J gene is TRBJ2-3, the V gene TRBV19; 8 nucleotides align to TRBD2. This receptor was taken from a man aged 70-80 years with acute or convalescent COVID-19. The CDR3 here is CASSIDLAGGRRTDTQYF. In DNA, the CDR3 is TGTGCCAGTAGTATAGATCTGGCGGGAGGTCGTCGCACAGATACGCAGTATTTT.